This T cell receptor (beta chain) was recorded in a study of identical twins. Notes on the study in general: Models underestimated out-of-frame TCR alpha sharing in monozygotic twins.

This clonotype was picked up a small number of times. Its antigen is unidentified. Template switching (which added a universal primer site) was used, and cDNA carried unique molecular identifiers. TCRdb reanalysed the 5' RACE reads using MiXCR and keeps one entry per CDR3 protein. The profile covers around 220,000 distinct CDR3 sequences, with over 9.5% appearing a single time and about 9% taken by the ten largest. Sequencing was done on a sample of memory T cells sorted from blood. This TCR came from a man in his fifties in good health.

For the CDR3, the DNA is TGCGCCAGCAGCCAAGATCTGTGGCGGGGGGGGGCCACAGATACGCAGTATTTT. Translated: CASSQDLWRGGATDTQYF. This chain joins TRBV4-3 and TRBJ2-3; TRBD2 matches 9 bases. Germline V gene sequence: CDR1 LGHNA, CDR2 YSLEER. V dropped 0 bases and J dropped 2; count of bases not matched to a gene: 9. CDR3 length: 18 residues.